This T cell receptor (beta chain) derives from a study of cytomegalovirus exposure and HLA in healthy donors. Study as a whole: Genotyping of hundreds of donors showed that 65% to 90% belonged to the Caucasian-associated ancestry cluster.

The PCR was carried out with 60 Vbeta primers and 13 Jbeta primers. The table came from immunoSEQ multiplex PCR; TCRdb's copy has only in-frame clones and leaves some out. The repertoire includes fewer than 200,000 clones, about 80% of them detected once, and roughly 3.7% sits in the top ten. The V end was cut by 2 bases, the J end by 11 bases, with 16 bases between. Germline V gene data show CDR1 as MDHEN and CDR2 as SYDVKM. There are 13 residues in the CDR3. The rearrangement uses TRBV28 and TRBJ2-7, with D possibly matching TRBD2 (5 bases). Sequenced input: PBMCs. This sequence was found in a man aged 25-45 years in good health and CMV-seropositive. For the CDR3, the DNA is TGTGCCAGCAGTTTAATGTGGGGAGAATCCGAGTACTTC. Translated, it gives CASSLMWGESEYF.